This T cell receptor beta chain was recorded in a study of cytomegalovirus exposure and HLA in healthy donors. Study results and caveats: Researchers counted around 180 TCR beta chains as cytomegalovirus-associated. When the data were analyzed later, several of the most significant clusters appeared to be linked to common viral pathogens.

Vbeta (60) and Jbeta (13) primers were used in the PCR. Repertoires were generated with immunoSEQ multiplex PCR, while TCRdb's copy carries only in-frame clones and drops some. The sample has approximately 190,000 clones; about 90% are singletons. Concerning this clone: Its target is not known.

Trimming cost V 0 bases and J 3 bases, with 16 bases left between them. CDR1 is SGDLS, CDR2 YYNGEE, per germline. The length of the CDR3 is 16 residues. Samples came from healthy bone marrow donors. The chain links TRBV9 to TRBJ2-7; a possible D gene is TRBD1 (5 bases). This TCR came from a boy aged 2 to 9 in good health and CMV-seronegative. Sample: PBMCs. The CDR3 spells CASSVAIGVEVYEQYF. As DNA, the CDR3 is TGTGCCAGCAGCGTAGCGATAGGGGTAGAAGTCTACGAGCAGTACTTC.